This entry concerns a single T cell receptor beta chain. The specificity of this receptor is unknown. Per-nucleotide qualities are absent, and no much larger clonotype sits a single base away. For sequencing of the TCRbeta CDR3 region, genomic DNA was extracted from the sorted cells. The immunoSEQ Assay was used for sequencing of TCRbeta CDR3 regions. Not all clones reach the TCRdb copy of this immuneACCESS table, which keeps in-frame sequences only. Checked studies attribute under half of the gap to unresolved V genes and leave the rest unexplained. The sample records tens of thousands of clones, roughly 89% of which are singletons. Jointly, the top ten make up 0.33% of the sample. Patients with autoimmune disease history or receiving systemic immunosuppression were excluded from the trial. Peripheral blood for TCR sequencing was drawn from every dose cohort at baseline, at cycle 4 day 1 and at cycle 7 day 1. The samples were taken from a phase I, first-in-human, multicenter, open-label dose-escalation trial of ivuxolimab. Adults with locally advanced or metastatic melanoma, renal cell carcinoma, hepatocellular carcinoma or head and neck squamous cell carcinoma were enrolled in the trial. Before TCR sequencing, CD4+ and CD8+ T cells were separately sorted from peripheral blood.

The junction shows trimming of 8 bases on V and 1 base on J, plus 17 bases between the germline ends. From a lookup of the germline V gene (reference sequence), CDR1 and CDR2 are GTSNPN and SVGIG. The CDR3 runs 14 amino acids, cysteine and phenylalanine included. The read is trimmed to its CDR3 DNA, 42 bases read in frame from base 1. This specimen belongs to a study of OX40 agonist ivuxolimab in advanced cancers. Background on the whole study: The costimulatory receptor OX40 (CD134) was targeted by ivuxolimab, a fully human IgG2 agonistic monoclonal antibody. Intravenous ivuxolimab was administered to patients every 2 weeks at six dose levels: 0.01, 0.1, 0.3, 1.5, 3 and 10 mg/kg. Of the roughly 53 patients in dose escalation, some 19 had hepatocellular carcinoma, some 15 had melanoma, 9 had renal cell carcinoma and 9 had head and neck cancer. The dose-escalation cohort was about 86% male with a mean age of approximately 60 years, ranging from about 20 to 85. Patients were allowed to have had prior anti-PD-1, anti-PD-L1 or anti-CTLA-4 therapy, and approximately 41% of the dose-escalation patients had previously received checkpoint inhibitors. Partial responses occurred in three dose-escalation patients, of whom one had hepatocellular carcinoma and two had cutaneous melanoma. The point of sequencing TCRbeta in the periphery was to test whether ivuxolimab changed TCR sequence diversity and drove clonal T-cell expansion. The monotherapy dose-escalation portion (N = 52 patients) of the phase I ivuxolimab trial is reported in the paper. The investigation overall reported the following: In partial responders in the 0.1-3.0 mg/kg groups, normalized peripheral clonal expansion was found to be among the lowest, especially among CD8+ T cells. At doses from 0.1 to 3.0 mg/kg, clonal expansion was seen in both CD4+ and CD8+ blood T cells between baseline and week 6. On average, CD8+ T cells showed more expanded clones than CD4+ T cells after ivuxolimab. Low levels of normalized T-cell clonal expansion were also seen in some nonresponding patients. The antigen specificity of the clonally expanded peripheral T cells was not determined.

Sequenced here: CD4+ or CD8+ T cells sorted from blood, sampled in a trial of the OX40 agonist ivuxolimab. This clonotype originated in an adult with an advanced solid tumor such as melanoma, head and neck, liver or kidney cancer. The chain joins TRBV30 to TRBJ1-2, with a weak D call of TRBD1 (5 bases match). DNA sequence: TGTGCCCTCATGGGGGGGGGTCTTAACTATGGCTACACCTTC. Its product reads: CALMGGGLNYGYTF. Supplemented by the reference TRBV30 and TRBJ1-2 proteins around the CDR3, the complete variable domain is SQTIHQWPATLVQPVGSPLSLECTVEGTSNPNLYWYRQAAGRGLQLLFYSVGIGQISSEVPQNLSASRPQDRQFILSSKKLLLSDSGFYLCALMGGGLNYGYTFGSGTRLTVV.